Presented here are 20 T cell receptor beta chains from one specimen sequenced in a study of T cells in Graves' hyperthyroidism and ophthalmopathy. The source material, RNA transcripts, was used to amplify TCR beta CDR3 regions. The TCR CDR3 was amplified in a first-round RT-PCR using the HTBI primer set. From the multiplex PCR reads, TCRdb called clonotypes with MiXCR, one entry per CDR3 protein. The top ten clones hold around a tenth of a sample with about 360,000 distinct CDR3 sequences, about 13% of them seen once. Source material: blood. The receptors derive from a woman in her late teens or twenties with Graves' hyperthyroidism.

This clonotype was recorded many times. This sequence joins TRBV10-3 and TRBJ1-2, with unresolved D. The CDR3 is 12 residues long. Trimming shortened V by 0 bases and J by 5 bases, and 4 bases separated the two germline ends. From germline, CDR1 is ENHRY and CDR2 SYGVKD. The CDR3 DNA follows: TGTGCCATCAGTGAGTCGGATTATGGCTACACCTTC. Residues: CAISESDYGYTF.

In its sample, this clonotype was seen many times. V and J are TRBV7-2 and TRBJ2-1; TRBD2 is a possible D gene (6 bases). Germline V gene lookup returns CDR1 SGHTA and CDR2 FQGNSA. This CDR3 spans 15 amino acids. V gave up 2 bases and J gave up 5 bases, with 13 bases separating them. The CDR3 protein is CASSLRGLGDNEQFF. In DNA form, the CDR3 reads TGTGCCAGCAGCTTACGGGGGTTAGGAGACAATGAGCAGTTCTTC.

V and J are TRBV19 and TRBJ2-6; tentative D call: TRBD2 (5 bases). The germline V gene has CDR1 LNHDA and CDR2 SQIVND (reference sequence). This CDR3 comprises 15 residues. V gave up 5 bases and J gave up 2 bases, with 10 bases separating them. CDR3 sequence: CASSSGLTGANVLTF. In DNA, the CDR3 is TGTGCCAGTAGTTCCGGACTTACTGGGGCCAACGTCCTGACTTTC.

The chain links TRBV2 to TRBJ2-1; 8 nucleotides agree with TRBD2. The V gene end was trimmed by 3 bases and the J gene end by 8 bases; junction bases not matched to a gene: 9. The germline gives CDR1 SNHLY, CDR2 FYNNEI. CDR3 length equals 15 residues. The CDR3 sequence is CASSEGRGGPDEQFF. CDR3 nucleotide sequence: TGTGCCAGCAGTGAGGGCCGGGGGGGCCCCGATGAGCAGTTCTTC. Combining the CDR3 with reference TRBV2 and TRBJ2-1 gives the whole variable domain EPEVTQTPSHQVTQMGQEVILRCVPISNHLYFYWYRQILGQKVEFLVSFYNNEISEKSEIFDDQFSVERPDGSNFTLKIRSTKLEDSAMYFCASSEGRGGPDEQFFGPGTRLTVL.

This clonotype was counted a few times. The rearrangement joins TRBV3-1 to TRBJ1-2; D is unresolved. Per the germline V gene, CDR1 is LGHDT and CDR2 is YNNKEL (reference sequence). The CDR3 length is 13 residues. Trimming cost V 5 bases and J 3 bases, with 10 bases left between them. Here the CDR3 DNA reads TGTGCCAGCAGCGGAGGCGGTGACTATGGCTACACCTTC. This translates into CASSGGGDYGYTF.

The CDR3 DNA reads as TGTGCCAGCAGCCCCGGCCCCAATCCCAATCAGCCCCAGCATTTT. Amino acid sequence: CASSPGPNPNQPQHF. The rearrangement links TRBV2 to TRBJ1-5; no definite D call. The ends were cut back, 6 bases at V and 3 bases at J, with 15 bases in the middle. The CDR3 totals 15 residues. From germline, CDR1 is SNHLY and CDR2 FYNNEI.

This sequence joins TRBV19 and TRBJ1-5; D remains ambiguous. The length of the CDR3 is 13 residues. With 7 bases removed from V and 7 bases from J, the gap between germline ends came to 14 bases. The germline gives CDR1 LNHDA, CDR2 SQIVND (reference sequence). Here the CDR3 reads CASTYREGQPQHF. The CDR3, as DNA: TGTGCCAGTACCTATAGGGAGGGCCAGCCCCAGCATTTT.

This clonotype was detected many times. This chain joins TRBV13 and TRBJ2-1; D tentatively reads TRBD1 or TRBD2 (5 bases each). Germline lookup yields CDR1 PRHDT and CDR2 FYEKMQ (reference sequence). The V end lost 5 bases, the J end lost 8 bases, and 16 bases lay between the germline ends. There are 14 residues in the CDR3. The CDR3, as DNA: TGTGCCAGCAGCCCACAAAGGGTGGGGGATGAGCAGTTCTTC. Protein sequence: CASSPQRVGDEQFF.

Only a few counts were recorded for this clonotype. The V call is TRBV11-2, the J call TRBJ2-7; 7 nucleotides align to TRBD2. The CDR3 spans 13 residues. Germline values: CDR1 SGHAT, CDR2 FQNNGV. Unmatched junction bases numbered 2, after V lost 3 bases and J lost 3 bases. CDR3 bases: TGTGCCAGCAGCTTTCTAGCGGTCTACGAGCAGTACTTC. Translation gives CASSFLAVYEQYF.

This rearrangement joins TRBV4-1 to TRBJ2-3; D is ambiguous. Trimming cost V 3 bases and J 4 bases, with 14 bases left between them. Germline-derived CDR1 and CDR2 are MGHRA and YSYEKL. CDR3 length equals 15 residues. CDR3 sequence: CASSQFSPNPDTQYF. CDR3 coding DNA: TGCGCCAGCAGCCAGTTCTCCCCGAATCCAGATACGCAGTATTTT.

V usage is TRBV18 and J usage is TRBJ2-7; no reliable D call. Germline V gene sequence: CDR1 KGHSH, CDR2 LQKENI. Deletions cut 3 bases from V and 2 bases from J, with 11 bases between. The CDR3 loop spans 14 amino acids. In DNA form, the CDR3 reads TGTGCCAGCTCACCCCAGGATGACCCCTACGAGCAGTACTTC. Protein: CASSPQDDPYEQYF.

This clonotype was detected ten times or more. The chain links TRBV28 to TRBJ1-2; TRBD1 is a possible D gene (5 bases). Per germline, CDR1 MDHEN and CDR2 SYDVKM. The CDR3 runs to 15 residues. Deletions cut 2 bases from V and 3 bases from J, with 13 bases between. The chain's CDR3 is CASSLSLSRDYGYTF. CDR3 coding DNA: TGTGCCAGCAGTTTAAGTTTATCCAGGGACTATGGCTACACCTTC.

As for this clonotype: This clone may be a read error of a much larger clone one base away. This chain links TRBV11-3 with TRBJ2-7; D is possibly TRBD1 or TRBD2 (5 bases each). Germline V lookup: CDR1 SGHNT, CDR2 YENEEA. CDR3 size: 14 residues. The CDR3 nucleotides are TGTGTCAGCAGCAGAGGGGCAGCTCCTGGCGAGCAGTACTTC. It codes for CVSSRGAAPGEQYF.

This clonotype was counted many times. The rearrangement uses TRBV29-1 and TRBJ1-1; D is unresolved. This CDR3 spans 13 amino acids. CDR1 is SQVTM, CDR2 ANQGSEA, per germline. Trimming took 3 bases from V and 9 from J, leaving 17 bases between them. Here the CDR3 DNA reads TGCAGCGTTGAGCTAAAAGGCGGACTAAAAGCTTTCTTT. Translation: CSVELKGGLKAFF.

This clonotype was seen more than once but under ten times. The chain couples TRBV9 to TRBJ2-7; possible D gene TRBD2, 6 bases. The CDR3 is made up of 14 amino acids. Trimming cost V 0 bases and J 7 bases, with 14 bases left between them. Germline assignment: CDR1 SGDLS and CDR2 YYNGEE. This CDR3 is CASSVVAAHGEQYF. Here the CDR3 DNA reads TGTGCCAGCAGCGTAGTAGCGGCCCACGGGGAGCAGTACTTC.

This clonotype was observed at least ten times. This rearrangement joins TRBV20-1 to TRBJ2-3; D is ambiguous. CDR3 size: 13 residues. Germline V gene lookup returns CDR1 DFQATT and CDR2 SNEGSKA (reference sequence). V dropped 3 bases and J dropped 4 bases, with 11 bases sitting between them. Here the CDR3 DNA reads TGCAGTGCTAGTGTCCTAGTCTCAGATACGCAGTATTTT. Protein sequence: CSASVLVSDTQYF.

This clonotype was counted a few times. The CDR3 nucleotides are TGCGCCAGCAGTAACACATTGTCCGGGACAGAGATCCTAGCCAAAAACATTCAGTACTTC. Its protein product is CASSNTLSGTEILAKNIQYF. V gene TRBV5-1 combines with J gene TRBJ2-4; 7 nucleotides agree with TRBD1. Germline V gives CDR1 SGHRS, CDR2 YFSETQ. After removal of 5 bases from V and 0 bases from J, the junction contained 20 bases not matched to a gene. The CDR3 runs to 20 residues.

This clonotype appeared a few times. CDR3 DNA: TGTGCCAGTACACAGGGGCGGGCGCGGGAAAAACTGTTTTTT. It translates to CASTQGRAREKLFF. This sequence joins TRBV19 and TRBJ1-4; TRBD1 aligns across 7 bases. J was trimmed by 8 bases and V by 7 bases; bases with no gene match: 10. The CDR3 loop spans 14 amino acids. The germline V gene has CDR1 LNHDA and CDR2 SQIVND (reference sequence).

The V call is TRBV18, the J call TRBJ2-3, with 8 bases lining up with TRBD1. The germline CDR1 and CDR2 sequences are KGHSH and LQKENI. The CDR3 covers 16 residues. Trimming removed 2 bases from V and 2 bases from J; junction bases left unmatched: 6. The CDR3 loop reads CASSPSRDRFTDTQYF. The CDR3 coding sequence is TGTGCCAGCTCACCAAGCCGGGACAGGTTCACAGATACGCAGTATTTT.

This clonotype has ten or more counts. The gene calls are TRBV7-3 and TRBJ2-2; D unresolved. Germline V gene sequence: CDR1 SGHTA, CDR2 FQGTGA. This CDR3 region has 14 residues. Trimming shortened V by 5 bases and J by 4 bases, and 11 bases separated the two germline ends. The CDR3 loop reads CASSPIAGTGELFF. The CDR3 bases are TGTGCCAGCAGCCCCATAGCCGGCACCGGGGAGCTGTTTTTT.